These 29 T cell receptor beta chains originate from one sample sequenced in a study of CD8 T cells in ankylosing spondylitis. TCRdb re-analysed the 5' RACE reads in MiXCR, keeping a single row per CDR3 protein. Of about 300,000 distinct CDR3 sequences listed, about 20% are singletons. Sequences were obtained from blood, either unsorted or a sorted T cell fraction (not recorded which). Receptor source: a female donor with ankylosing spondylitis or in good health (not recorded which).

This clonotype was seen a few times. The chain has TRBV30 and TRBJ2-3, with D tentatively TRBD1 (6 bases). Germline V gene data show CDR1 as GTSNPN and CDR2 as SVGIG (reference sequence). V lost 5 bases and J lost 3, with 9 bases in between. The CDR3 has 12 amino acids. The CDR3 DNA follows: TGTGCCTGGGGCAGGGGAACAGATACGCAGTATTTT. Encoded protein: CAWGRGTDTQYF.

This clonotype was picked up many times. The chain combines TRBV12-3 or TRBV12-4 with TRBJ1-2, with TRBD1 matching 8 bases. The CDR3 has 14 residues. V lost 5 bases, J lost 2 bases, and 4 bases stayed unmatched. The CDR3 loop reads CASSPGGRNYGYTF. In nucleotides, the CDR3 is TGTGCCAGCAGTCCAGGGGGCCGGAACTATGGCTACACCTTC.

V gene TRBV5-6 combines with J gene TRBJ2-6; 8 positions match TRBD1. After removal of 2 bases from V and 4 bases from J, the junction contained 8 bases not matched to a gene. Looked up from germline, CDR1 is SGHDT and CDR2 is YYEEEE. This CDR3 spans 17 amino acids. The CDR3 DNA sequence: TGTGCCAGCAGCTTCCGGGACAGGCGGCGCGGGGCCAACGTCCTGACTTTC. It yields the protein CASSFRDRRRGANVLTF.

This clonotype came up a few times. The V and J genes are TRBV20-1 and TRBJ1-5; maybe TRBD1 (5 bases). The V and J ends lost 0 bases and 5 bases respectively, with 14 bases between them. CDR3 size: 15 residues. Germline loops: CDR1 DFQATT, CDR2 SNEGSKA (reference sequence). The CDR3 protein is CSARDQGREYQPQHF. The DNA of the CDR3 is TGCAGTGCTAGAGATCAGGGACGGGAATATCAGCCCCAGCATTTT.

This chain links TRBV6-6 with TRBJ1-1; D is unresolved. The CDR3 has 13 residues. Deletions cut 6 bases from V and 11 bases from J, with 19 bases between. Germline lookup yields CDR1 MNHNY and CDR2 SVGAGI (reference sequence). The CDR3 sequence is CASRPWTPQVAFF. The CDR3 DNA sequence: TGTGCCAGCAGACCCTGGACGCCCCAAGTGGCTTTCTTT.

This clonotype came up a few times. The CDR3 sequence is CASSFGSGLASTDTQYF. CDR3 bases: TGCGCCAGCAGCTTCGGGTCGGGACTAGCGAGCACAGATACGCAGTATTTT. V gene TRBV5-1 combines with J gene TRBJ2-3; 10 nucleotides align to TRBD2. The ends lost 2 bases at V and 0 bases at J; junction bases unmatched: 6. The germline V gene encodes CDR1 SGHRS and CDR2 YFSETQ. The CDR3 totals 17 residues.

The chain is built from TRBV6-1 and TRBJ2-1; D not certain. The length of the CDR3 is 14 residues. Deletions cut 7 bases from V and 3 bases from J, with 13 bases between. Looked up from germline, CDR1 is MNHNS and CDR2 is SASEGT. The CDR3 reads CASTRPGYYNEQFF. CDR3 sequence (DNA): TGTGCCAGCACTCGACCGGGTTACTACAATGAGCAGTTCTTC.

At least ten counts were recorded for this clonotype. The chain carries TRBV7-8 and TRBJ2-1, with TRBD2 matching 9 bases. The V gene's germline CDR1 is SGHVS and CDR2 FQNEAQ. Trimming cost V 1 base and J 5 bases; bases outside gene matches: 12. This CDR3 has 18 amino acids. CDR3 coding DNA: TGTGCCAGCAGCTTAGACCCAAGGGTAGCGGGAGATAACAATGAGCAGTTCTTC. Translating gives CASSLDPRVAGDNNEQFF. Variable domain in full (rest from reference TRBV7-8 and TRBJ2-1): GAGVSQSPRYKVAKRGQDVALRCDPISGHVSLFWYQQALGQGPEFLTYFQNEAQLDKSGLPSDRFFAERPEGSVSTLKIQRTQQEDSAVYLCASSLDPRVAGDNNEQFFGPGTRLTVL.

This sequence joins TRBV20-1 and TRBJ2-3; TRBD2 agrees at 8 bases. After removal of 1 base from V and 4 bases from J, the junction contained 4 bases not matched to a gene. CDR3 length: 14 residues. CDR1 and CDR2 from the germline V gene are DFQATT and SNEGSKA (reference sequence). In nucleotides, the CDR3 is TGCAGTGCTAGAGCCGGGAGGGGATCAGATACGCAGTATTTT. Its protein is CSARAGRGSDTQYF.

DNA of the CDR3: TGTGCCAGCAGTGAACCAGTGTCCCAAGAGACCCAGTACTTC. This sequence encodes CASSEPVSQETQYF. V usage is TRBV6-1 and J usage is TRBJ2-5; D gene unclear. Trimming pared 2 bases from V and 1 base from J, leaving 8 bases between. Germline V gene sequence: CDR1 MNHNS, CDR2 SASEGT. This CDR3 has 14 amino acids.

The chain joins TRBV20-1 to TRBJ2-4; maybe TRBD2 (6 bases). The CDR3 spans 15 residues. Trimming shortened V by 4 bases and J by 0 bases, and 13 bases separated the two germline ends. The germline gives CDR1 DFQATT, CDR2 SNEGSKA (reference sequence). In DNA form, the CDR3 reads TGCAGTGCTATTGAAGGAGGGATAGCCAAAAACATTCAGTACTTC. Translated, it gives CSAIEGGIAKNIQYF.

A few counts support this clonotype. The gene calls are TRBV6-5 and TRBJ2-2; tentatively, D is TRBD1 (5 bases). V lost 3 bases and J 4 bases, leaving 15 bases between the germline ends. Germline V CDR1 and CDR2: MNHEY, SVGAGI. CDR3 length: 16 residues. CDR3 region: CASSYVPAGPTGELFF. The CDR3, as DNA: TGTGCCAGCAGTTATGTGCCCGCAGGGCCCACCGGGGAGCTGTTTTTT.

The table lists this clonotype with many counts. The chain combines TRBV20-1 with TRBJ2-3; a possible D gene is TRBD2 (5 bases). Germline V lookup: CDR1 DFQATT, CDR2 SNEGSKA (reference sequence). This CDR3 has 13 residues. Trimming took off 0 bases at V and 6 bases at J, with 10 bases between the two ends. The CDR3 sequence: CSARDLGIDTQYF. The DNA for the CDR3 is TGCAGTGCTAGAGATCTCGGGATCGATACGCAGTATTTT.

This sequence joins TRBV29-1 and TRBJ2-5; weak D call: TRBD2 (5 bases). The CDR3 is made up of 13 amino acids. CDR1 is SQVTM, CDR2 ANQGSEA, per germline. Trimming took off 4 bases at V and 5 bases at J, with 14 bases between the two ends. CDR3 region: CSVAPSSSETQYF. The DNA for the CDR3 is TGCAGCGTTGCACCTAGCTCTTCGGAGACCCAGTACTTC.

This clonotype showed up just a few times. DNA for the CDR3: TGTGCCAGCAGTTTAGCGCGGGGAAGGGGGGCTTTCTTT. Its translation is CASSLARGRGAFF. The chain employs TRBV12-3 or TRBV12-4 and TRBJ1-1, with D perhaps matching TRBD1 (6 bases). The CDR3 runs to 13 residues. Trimming removed 0 bases from V and 11 bases from J, with 13 bases in between.

This clonotype was recorded a few times. The chain has TRBV5-6 and TRBJ2-2; weak D call: TRBD1 (7 bases). From germline, CDR1 is SGHDT and CDR2 YYEEEE. The CDR3 has 18 amino acids. The V and J ends lost 4 bases and 3 bases respectively, with 22 bases between them. The CDR3 DNA reads TGTGCCAGCAGCCGTAAGGGGGCCGGGAGTGCGCACACCGGGGAGCTGTTTTTT. This encodes CASSRKGAGSAHTGELFF.

This clonotype was recorded a few times. This chain uses TRBV29-1 with TRBJ1-2; D is uncertain. The germline V and J ends were trimmed by 4 bases and 5 bases, with 11 bases remaining between them. This CDR3 is 12 amino acids long. CDR1 and CDR2 (germline): SQVTM, ANQGSEA. The CDR3 region has the DNA TGCAGCGTTGCTCAATTGCAGTATGGCTACACCTTC. Amino acid sequence: CSVAQLQYGYTF. The whole variable domain, filled in from reference TRBV29-1 and TRBJ1-2, reads SAVISQKPSRDICQRGTSLTIQCQVDSQVTMMFWYRQQPGQSLTLIATANQGSEATYESGFVIDKFPISRPNLTFSTLTVSNMSPEDSSIYLCSVAQLQYGYTFGSGTRLTVV.

This clonotype was counted many times. The genes are TRBV29-1 and TRBJ1-2, with unresolved D. Germline V gives CDR1 SQVTM, CDR2 ANQGSEA. V dropped 7 bases and J dropped 4 bases, with 13 bases sitting between them. This CDR3 has 12 residues. As DNA, the CDR3 is TGCAGCGCCGGCGGGGAAATCTATGGCTACACCTTC. It codes for CSAGGEIYGYTF.

This rearrangement joins TRBV11-2 to TRBJ2-3; no clear D gene. Trimming removed 5 bases at V and 4 bases at J, with 16 bases between. Germline V lookup: CDR1 SGHAT, CDR2 FQNNGV. The CDR3 covers 15 residues. The CDR3 protein is CASSLNPTPPDTQYF. Written as DNA, the CDR3 is TGTGCCAGCAGCCTAAACCCGACTCCGCCAGATACGCAGTATTTT.

This clonotype was picked up a small number of times. The chain couples TRBV6-1 to TRBJ2-5, with D tentatively TRBD1 (6 bases). Trimming took 8 bases from V and 4 from J, leaving 17 bases between them. This CDR3 is 14 amino acids long. From germline, CDR1 is MNHNS and CDR2 SASEGT. CDR3 sequence: CASRLLGRGETQYF. As DNA, the CDR3 is TGTGCCAGCCGGCTTTTGGGCAGGGGAGAGACCCAGTACTTC.

This chain connects TRBV30 to TRBJ2-5; D possibly corresponds to TRBD1 (5 bases). The germline CDR1 and CDR2 sequences are GTSNPN and SVGIG (reference sequence). V lost 2 bases, J lost 4 bases, and 8 bases lay in between. The CDR3 runs 12 residues. CDR3 protein: CAWSPRAETQYF. CDR3 nucleotide sequence: TGTGCCTGGAGTCCCAGGGCAGAGACCCAGTACTTC.

This clonotype was detected only a few times. This sequence joins TRBV20-1 and TRBJ2-1, with D unresolved. V shed 5 bases and J shed 8 bases, with 16 bases lying between them. The CDR3 runs to 13 residues. Germline V gene sequence: CDR1 DFQATT, CDR2 SNEGSKA (reference sequence). In nucleotides, the CDR3 is TGCAGTGCTTCCCTCACGGTAGGCGATGAGCAGTTCTTC. Protein sequence: CSASLTVGDEQFF.

CDR3 DNA: TGTGCCAGCAGTTTCGACAGGGACAACTCCTACGAGCAGTACTTC. This gives the protein CASSFDRDNSYEQYF. V gene TRBV7-9 combines with J gene TRBJ2-7, with 7 bases that match TRBD1. CDR1 SEHNR and CDR2 FQNEAQ come from the germline V gene (reference sequence). Losses at the gene ends were 6 bases for V and 0 bases for J; bases not matched to a gene: 8. The CDR3 loop spans 15 amino acids.

Remarks on this clonotype: The conserved final phenylalanine or tryptophan is absent from the CDR3, which likely points to a read error. This chain links TRBV6-2 or TRBV6-3 with TRBJ2-5; 11 bases are shared with TRBD2. Germline V gene sequence: CDR1 MNHEY, CDR2 SVGEGT. The trim removed 4 bases at V and 5 bases at J, leaving 9 bases unmatched. The CDR3 has 16 amino acids. For the CDR3, the DNA is TGTGCCAGCAGTTTCCCTAGCGGGGGGACCTGGGAGACCCAGTACATC. Translation gives CASSFPSGGTWETQYI.

This clonotype was seen many times. The chain employs TRBV20-1 and TRBJ1-5; 8 bases match TRBD1. Germline lookup yields CDR1 DFQATT and CDR2 SNEGSKA (reference sequence). The CDR3 loop spans 15 amino acids. V lost 0 bases to trimming and J lost 4 bases; unmatched junction nucleotides: 5. The CDR3 loop reads CSARDVGQGNQPQHF. CDR3 bases: TGCAGTGCTAGAGATGTTGGACAGGGTAATCAGCCCCAGCATTTT.

This clonotype was counted at least ten times. The chain has TRBV20-1 and TRBJ2-1; 8 nucleotides match TRBD2. This CDR3 contains 12 residues. J was trimmed by 6 bases and V by 3 bases; bases with no gene match: 1. Looked up from germline, CDR1 is DFQATT and CDR2 is SNEGSKA (reference sequence). DNA for the CDR3: TGCAGTGCTAGCGGGAGGGCCAATGAGCAGTTCTTC. Translating it yields CSASGRANEQFF.

The chain is built from TRBV6-5 and TRBJ1-2, with unresolved D. This CDR3 has 12 residues. Germline V gene lookup returns CDR1 MNHEY and CDR2 SVGAGI. Trimming pared 2 bases from V and 6 bases from J, leaving 7 bases between. The CDR3 is CASSYKGNGYTF. CDR3 coding DNA: TGTGCCAGCAGTTACAAGGGAAATGGCTACACCTTC.

This clonotype was counted only a few times. The J gene is TRBJ2-1, the V gene TRBV28, with D possibly TRBD2 on 6 matching bases. The germline CDR1 and CDR2 sequences are MDHEN and SYDVKM. This CDR3 contains 15 residues. V lost 5 bases and J 0 bases, leaving 11 bases between the germline ends. CDR3 DNA sequence: TGTGCCAGCAGTCCATCGACTAGCTCCTACAATGAGCAGTTCTTC. It encodes CASSPSTSSYNEQFF.

In its sample, this clonotype was seen a few times. The J gene is TRBJ2-6, the V gene TRBV6-5; D is ambiguous. V lost 0 bases and J 0 bases, leaving 6 bases between the germline ends. The CDR3 is 16 amino acids. Germline V gene data show CDR1 as MNHEY and CDR2 as SVGAGI. The CDR3: CASSYSLYSGANVLTF. CDR3 DNA sequence: TGTGCCAGCAGTTACTCGCTTTACTCTGGGGCCAACGTCCTGACTTTC.